This TCR beta chain was identified during a study of shared T cell receptors in the human thymus. Produced via immunoSEQ multiplex PCR; TCRdb's table is partial and in-frame only. This sample has 700,000 to 750,000 clones, with approximately 85% found just once. The CDR3 runs to 16 residues. Unmatched junction bases numbered 12, after V lost 3 bases and J lost 6 bases. The germline V gene has CDR1 MDHEN and CDR2 SYDVKM. This sample also appeared in a second study, on human thymus T cells.

The V gene is TRBV28, the J gene TRBJ2-7; 9 positions agree with TRBD1. The specimen was thymocytes. This clonotype originated in a girl less than two years old with a congenital heart defect. CDR3 sequence: CASSFGLGTGSREQYF. The CDR3 DNA follows: TGTGCCAGCAGTTTTGGGCTCGGGACAGGGTCCCGCGAGCAGTACTTC.